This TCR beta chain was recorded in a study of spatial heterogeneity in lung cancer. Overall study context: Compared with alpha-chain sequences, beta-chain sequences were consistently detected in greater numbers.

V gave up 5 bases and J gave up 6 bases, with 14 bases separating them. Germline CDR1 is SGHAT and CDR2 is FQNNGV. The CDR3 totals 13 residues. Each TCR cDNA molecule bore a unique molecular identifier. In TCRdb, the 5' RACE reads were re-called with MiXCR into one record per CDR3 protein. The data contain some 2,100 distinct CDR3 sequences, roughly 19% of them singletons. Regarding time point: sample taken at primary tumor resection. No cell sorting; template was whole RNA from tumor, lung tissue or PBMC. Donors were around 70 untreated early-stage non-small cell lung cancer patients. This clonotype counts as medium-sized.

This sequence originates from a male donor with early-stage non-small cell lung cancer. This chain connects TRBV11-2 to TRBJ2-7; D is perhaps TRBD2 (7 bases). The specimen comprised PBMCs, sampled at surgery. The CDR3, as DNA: TGTGCCAGCAGCCTCGGGGGGCTTCTCGAGCAGTACTTC. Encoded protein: CASSLGGLLEQYF.